This T cell receptor (beta chain) was recovered during a study of T cells after yellow fever vaccination. Germline V gene data show CDR1 as MNHEY and CDR2 as SMNVEV (reference sequence). V gave up 6 bases and J gave up 2 bases, with 11 bases separating them. This CDR3 has 15 amino acids. TCRdb reprocessed the 5' RACE reads via MiXCR and lists one record per CDR3 protein. The sample consists of 120,000 or so distinct CDR3 sequences, roughly 6.8% of them appearing once. This clonotype was picked up many times. Sequences were derived from CD4+ T cells sorted from PBMCs, sampled roughly 46 days after the first yellow fever vaccination. The clonotype was recovered from a man between 18 and 35 years old who received the YFV17D yellow fever vaccine. The chain combines TRBV27 with TRBJ1-6; no definite D call. CDR3 in DNA: TGTGCCAGCAGACACGGGGTGCCCTATAATTCACCCCTCCACTTT. It is translated as CASRHGVPYNSPLHF.